These 12 T cell receptor beta chains were all obtained from the same sample, sequenced in a study of blood T cells in healthy people across ages. It was with a sample-barcoded 5' primer and a J-beta primer mix that a second PCR of roughly 7 to 12 cycles was run. MiXCR, run by TCRdb on the 5' RACE reads, gives a single entry per CDR3 protein. The sample consists of some 900,000 distinct CDR3 sequences, more than 25% of them appearing once. Sequenced input: blood. These receptors originate from an elderly woman in good health.

With respect to this clonotype: A much larger clonotype is one base distant, so this may be a read error. The rearrangement links TRBV24-1 to TRBJ2-3, with 7 bases matching TRBD1. CDR3 length: 16 amino acids. CDR1 and CDR2 from the germline V gene are KGHDR and SFDVKD. With 2 bases clipped from V and 2 bases from J, the junction kept 6 bases outside the gene matches. The CDR3 nucleotides read TGTGCCACCAGTGATTCCGCCAGGGGGACCACAGATACGCAGTATTTT. As protein: CATSDSARGTTDTQYF.

The chain couples TRBV7-2 to TRBJ2-3; a weak D match, TRBD2 (7 bases). With 3 bases removed from V and 2 bases from J, the gap between germline ends came to 12 bases. The CDR3 covers 15 residues. From germline, CDR1 is SGHTA and CDR2 FQGNSA. In DNA, the CDR3 is TGTGCCAGCAGCTTGGCGGGGGCGTACACAGATACGCAGTATTTT. Protein: CASSLAGAYTDTQYF.

In regard to this clonotype: This may arise from a read error, as a much more abundant clone is one base away. V and J are TRBV11-3 and TRBJ2-1; tentatively, D is TRBD2 (6 bases). The CDR3 consists of 15 residues. The germline CDR1 and CDR2 sequences are SGHNT and YENEEA. V was shortened by 4 bases and J by 6 bases, with 16 bases between the two germline ends. In nucleotides, the CDR3 is TGTGCCAGCAGCTCGCGGAGGGGTAAAAGCAATGAGCAGTTCTTC. Translated: CASSSRRGKSNEQFF.

This chain links TRBV12-3 or TRBV12-4 with TRBJ1-2; 10 positions agree with TRBD1. With 6 bases clipped from V and 4 bases from J, the junction kept 8 bases outside the gene matches. The CDR3 runs 15 residues. For the CDR3, the DNA is TGTGCCAGCAGCCGGGGACAGGGGTTGACCTATGGCTACACCTTC. This gives the protein CASSRGQGLTYGYTF.

This clonotype was seen many times. CDR3: CASSYGPGYTNEKLFF. The CDR3 nucleotides are TGTGCCAGCAGTTACGGGCCGGGTTATACTAATGAAAAACTGTTTTTT. This rearrangement joins TRBV6-6 to TRBJ1-4; D is ambiguous. CDR3 size: 16 residues. Germline assignment: CDR1 MNHNY and CDR2 SVGAGI (reference sequence). Trimming stripped 2 bases from V and 2 bases from J, with 12 bases between.

This clonotype was seen ten or more times. V and J are TRBV18 and TRBJ1-2; no firm D call. Deletions cut 3 bases from V and 7 bases from J, with 12 bases between. This CDR3 is 13 amino acids long. Germline CDR1 is KGHSH and CDR2 is LQKENI. The CDR3 loop is CASSPPERFGYTF. The CDR3, as DNA: TGTGCCAGCTCACCGCCCGAAAGGTTTGGCTACACCTTC. The entire variable domain, with the rest obtained from reference TRBV18 and TRBJ1-2, is as follows: NAGVMQNPRHLVRRRGQEARLRCSPMKGHSHVYWYRQLPEEGLKFMVYLQKENIIDESGMPKERFSAEFPKEGPSILRIQQVVRGDSAAYFCASSPPERFGYTFGSGTRLTVV.

This clonotype was found many times. The chain employs TRBV5-5 and TRBJ2-3; possibly TRBD2 for D (5 bases). V dropped 4 bases and J dropped 2 bases, with 11 bases sitting between them. CDR3 length equals 14 residues. The germline CDR1 and CDR2 sequences are SGHKS and YYEKEE (reference sequence). CDR3 in DNA: TGTGCCAGCAGCGGAACCGGGAACACAGATACGCAGTATTTT. This codes for CASSGTGNTDTQYF.

The sample holds many counts of this clonotype. This chain connects TRBV7-9 to TRBJ2-1; D uncertain. The CDR3 extends over 12 amino acids. Trimming pared 1 base from V and 10 bases from J, leaving 8 bases between. Germline loops: CDR1 SEHNR, CDR2 FQNEAQ (reference sequence). The CDR3 sequence: CASSLGEEEQFF. The CDR3 DNA sequence: TGTGCCAGCAGCTTAGGAGAGGAAGAGCAGTTCTTC.

The gene calls are TRBV20-1 and TRBJ2-3, with D possibly matching TRBD1 (5 bases). V was trimmed by 0 bases and J by 4 bases, leaving 14 bases between them. This CDR3 contains 15 residues. Looked up from germline, CDR1 is DFQATT and CDR2 is SNEGSKA (reference sequence). The CDR3 spells CSARDRRVRADTQYF. In nucleotides, the CDR3 is TGCAGTGCTAGAGATCGCAGGGTGCGCGCAGATACGCAGTATTTT.

The J gene is TRBJ1-1, the V gene TRBV19; 7 bases are a match to TRBD1. Trimming took 6 bases from V and 3 from J; bases not matched to a gene: 10. From germline, CDR1 is LNHDA and CDR2 SQIVND (reference sequence). The CDR3 extends over 15 amino acids. The CDR3 loop reads CASSSAGTAYTEAFF. CDR3 in DNA: TGTGCCAGTAGCTCGGCTGGGACAGCATACACTGAAGCTTTCTTT.

This clonotype has a count of ten or more. The rearrangement links TRBV10-1 to TRBJ1-1; 11 bases match TRBD1. Germline CDR1 WNHNN, CDR2 SYGVQD (reference sequence). The CDR3 consists of 14 residues. Trimming removed 3 bases from V and 4 bases from J; junction bases left unmatched: 1. The CDR3 DNA reads TGCGCCAGCAGTGACGGGACAGGGGGCACTGAAGCTTTCTTT. Translated: CASSDGTGGTEAFF.

In its sample, this clonotype was seen a few times. A read error may explain this, as a much larger clone is one base away. The chain links TRBV10-3 to TRBJ2-7; 8 bases line up with TRBD1. Germline CDR1 reads ENHRY; CDR2 reads SYGVKD. The CDR3 has 16 residues. The V gene end was trimmed by 1 base and the J gene end by 10 bases; junction bases not matched to a gene: 15. CDR3 DNA: TGTGCCATCAGTGAGTGGGCAGGGGGCACGGAAGAGGCCCAGTACTTC. It translates to CAISEWAGGTEEAQYF.